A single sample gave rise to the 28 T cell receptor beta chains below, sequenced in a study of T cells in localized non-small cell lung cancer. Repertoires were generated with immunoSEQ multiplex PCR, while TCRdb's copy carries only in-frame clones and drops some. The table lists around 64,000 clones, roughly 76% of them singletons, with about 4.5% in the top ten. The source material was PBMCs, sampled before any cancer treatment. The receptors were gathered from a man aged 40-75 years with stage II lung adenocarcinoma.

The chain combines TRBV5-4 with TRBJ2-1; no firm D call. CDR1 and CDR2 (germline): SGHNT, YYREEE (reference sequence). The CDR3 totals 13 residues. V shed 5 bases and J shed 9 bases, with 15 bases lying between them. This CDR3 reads CASRDGSWGEQFF. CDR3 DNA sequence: TGTGCCAGCAGGGACGGATCATGGGGTGAGCAGTTCTTC. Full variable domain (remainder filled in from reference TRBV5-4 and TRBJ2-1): ETGVTQSPTHLIKTRGQQVTLRCSSQSGHNTVSWYQQALGQGPQFIFQYYREEENGRGNFPPRFSGLQFPNYSSELNVNALELDDSALYLCASRDGSWGEQFFGPGTRLTVL.

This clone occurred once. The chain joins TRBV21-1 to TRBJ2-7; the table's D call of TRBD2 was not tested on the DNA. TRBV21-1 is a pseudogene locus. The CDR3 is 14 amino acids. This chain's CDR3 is CASSGTSVSYEQYF. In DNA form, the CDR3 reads TGTGCCAGCAGTGGGACTAGCGTCTCCTACGAGCAGTACTTC.

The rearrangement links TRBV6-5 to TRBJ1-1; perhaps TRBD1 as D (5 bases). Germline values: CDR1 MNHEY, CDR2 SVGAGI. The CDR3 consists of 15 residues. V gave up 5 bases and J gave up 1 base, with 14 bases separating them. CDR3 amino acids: CASSTPRGGNTEAFF. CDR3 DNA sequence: TGTGCCAGCAGTACGCCTAGGGGAGGGAACACTGAAGCTTTCTTT.

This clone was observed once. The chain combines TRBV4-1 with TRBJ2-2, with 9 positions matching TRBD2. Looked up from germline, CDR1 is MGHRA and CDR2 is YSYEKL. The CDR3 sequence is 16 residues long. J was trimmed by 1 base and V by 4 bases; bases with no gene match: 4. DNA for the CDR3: TGCGCCAGCAGCCGGGCACTAGCGGGGAACACCGGGGAGCTGTTTTTT. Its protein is CASSRALAGNTGELFF.

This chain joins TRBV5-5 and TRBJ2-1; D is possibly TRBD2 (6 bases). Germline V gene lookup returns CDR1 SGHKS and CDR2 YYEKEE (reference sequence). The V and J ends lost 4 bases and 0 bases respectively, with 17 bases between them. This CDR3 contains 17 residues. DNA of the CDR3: TGTGCCAGCAGCCGTTTGGTAGCGGATAGCTCCTACAATGAGCAGTTCTTC. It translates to CASSRLVADSSYNEQFF.

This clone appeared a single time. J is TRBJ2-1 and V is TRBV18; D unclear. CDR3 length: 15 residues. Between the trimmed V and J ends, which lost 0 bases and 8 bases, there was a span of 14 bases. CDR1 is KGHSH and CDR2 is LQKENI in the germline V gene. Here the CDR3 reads CASSPPSLRNYEQFF. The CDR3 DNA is TGTGCCAGCTCACCACCTTCCCTTCGTAACTATGAGCAGTTCTTC.

The chain's CDR3 is CASSPGLDNEQFF. CDR3 DNA sequence: TGTGCCAGCAGCCCAGGTCTGGACAATGAGCAGTTCTTC. The chain uses TRBV5-4 and TRBJ2-1, with D uncertain. Germline V lookup: CDR1 SGHNT, CDR2 YYREEE (reference sequence). The CDR3 length is 13 residues. V lost 4 bases, J lost 5 bases, and 10 bases lay in between. The full variable domain, with the rest looked up from reference TRBV5-4 and TRBJ2-1, is ETGVTQSPTHLIKTRGQQVTLRCSSQSGHNTVSWYQQALGQGPQFIFQYYREEENGRGNFPPRFSGLQFPNYSSELNVNALELDDSALYLCASSPGLDNEQFFGPGTRLTVL.

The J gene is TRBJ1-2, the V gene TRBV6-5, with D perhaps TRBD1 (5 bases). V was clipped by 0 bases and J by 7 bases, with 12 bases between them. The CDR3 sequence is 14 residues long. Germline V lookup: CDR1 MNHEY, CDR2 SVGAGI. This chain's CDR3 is CASSYSGRAVGYTF. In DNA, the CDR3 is TGTGCCAGCAGTTACTCTGGCAGGGCGGTTGGCTACACCTTC.

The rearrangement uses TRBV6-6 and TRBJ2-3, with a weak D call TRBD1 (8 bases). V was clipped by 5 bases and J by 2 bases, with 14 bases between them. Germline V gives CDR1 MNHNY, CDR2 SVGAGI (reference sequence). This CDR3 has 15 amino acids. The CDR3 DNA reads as TGTGCCAGCAGTCCTACAGGGGGGGCCACAGATACGCAGTATTTT. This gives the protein CASSPTGGATDTQYF.

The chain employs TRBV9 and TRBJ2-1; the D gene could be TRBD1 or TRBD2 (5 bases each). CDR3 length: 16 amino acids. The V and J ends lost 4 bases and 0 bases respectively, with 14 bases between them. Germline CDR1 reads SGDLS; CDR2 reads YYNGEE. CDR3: CASSPRGGSSYNEQFF. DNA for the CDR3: TGTGCCAGCAGCCCCCGTGGGGGAAGCTCCTACAATGAGCAGTTCTTC.

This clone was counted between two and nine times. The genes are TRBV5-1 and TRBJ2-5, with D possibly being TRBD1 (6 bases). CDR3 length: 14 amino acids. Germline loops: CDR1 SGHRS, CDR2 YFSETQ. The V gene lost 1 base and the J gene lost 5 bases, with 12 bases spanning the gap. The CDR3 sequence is CASSLKGQGETQYF. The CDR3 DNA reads TGCGCCAGCAGCTTGAAGGGCCAGGGGGAGACCCAGTACTTC.

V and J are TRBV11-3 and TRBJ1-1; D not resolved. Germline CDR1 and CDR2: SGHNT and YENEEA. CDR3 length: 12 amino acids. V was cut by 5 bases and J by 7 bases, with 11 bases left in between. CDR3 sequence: CASSPRSFEAFF. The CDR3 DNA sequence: TGTGCCAGCAGCCCCCGGAGCTTTGAAGCTTTCTTT. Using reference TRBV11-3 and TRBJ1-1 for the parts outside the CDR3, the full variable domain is EAGVVQSPRYKIIEKKQPVAFWCNPISGHNTLYWYLQNLGQGPELLIRYENEEAVDDSQLPKDRFSAERLKGVDSTLKIQPAELGDSAVYLCASSPRSFEAFFGQGTRLTVV.

DNA for the CDR3: TGCGCCAGCTCGGGACAGGGGTACACCGGGGAGCTGTTTTTT. Translation gives CASSGQGYTGELFF. This chain joins TRBV5-1 and TRBJ2-2, with 10 positions matching TRBD1. Germline V CDR1 and CDR2: SGHRS, YFSETQ. The ends lost 7 bases at V and 3 bases at J; junction bases unmatched: 3. This CDR3 is built from 14 residues.

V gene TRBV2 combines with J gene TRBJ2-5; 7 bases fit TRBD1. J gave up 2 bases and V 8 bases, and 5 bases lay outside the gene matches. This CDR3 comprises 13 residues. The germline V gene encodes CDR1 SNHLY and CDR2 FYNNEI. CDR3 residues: CASLRDRQETQYF. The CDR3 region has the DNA TGTGCCAGCCTACGGGACAGACAAGAGACCCAGTACTTC.

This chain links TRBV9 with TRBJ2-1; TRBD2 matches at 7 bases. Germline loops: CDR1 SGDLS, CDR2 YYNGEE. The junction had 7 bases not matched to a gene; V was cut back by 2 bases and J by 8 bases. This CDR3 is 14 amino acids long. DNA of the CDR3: TGTGCCAGCAGCGTCCGGACTAGTTTGGATGAGCAGTTCTTC. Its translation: CASSVRTSLDEQFF. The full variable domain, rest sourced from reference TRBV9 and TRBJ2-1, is DSGVTQTPKHLITATGQRVTLRCSPRSGDLSVYWYQQSLDQGLQFLIQYYNGEERAKGNILERFSAQQFPDLHSELNLSSLELGDSALYFCASSVRTSLDEQFFGPGTRLTVL.

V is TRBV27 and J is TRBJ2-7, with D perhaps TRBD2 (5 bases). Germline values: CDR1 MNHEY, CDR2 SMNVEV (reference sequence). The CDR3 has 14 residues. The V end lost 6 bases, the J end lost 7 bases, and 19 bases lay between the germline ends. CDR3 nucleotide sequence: TGTGCCAGCAGAGGGCTAGCTGGGTCGGGTGAGCAGTACTTC. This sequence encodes CASRGLAGSGEQYF.

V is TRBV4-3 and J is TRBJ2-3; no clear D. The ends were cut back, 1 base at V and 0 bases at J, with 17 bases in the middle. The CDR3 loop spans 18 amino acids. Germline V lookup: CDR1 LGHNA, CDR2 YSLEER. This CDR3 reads CASSQGLGGTRSTDTQYF. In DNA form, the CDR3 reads TGCGCCAGCAGCCAAGGCCTGGGTGGAACACGAAGCACAGATACGCAGTATTTT.

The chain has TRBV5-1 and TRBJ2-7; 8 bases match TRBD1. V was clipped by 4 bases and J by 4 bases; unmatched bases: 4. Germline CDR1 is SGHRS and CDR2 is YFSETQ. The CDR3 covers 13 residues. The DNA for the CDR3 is TGCGCCAGCAGCGCCACAGGGGGGTACGAGCAGTACTTC. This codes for CASSATGGYEQYF.

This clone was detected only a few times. The CDR3 spells CSVGMDGGELFF. CDR3 in DNA: TGCAGCGTTGGTATGGACGGCGGGGAGCTGTTTTTT. V and J are TRBV29-1 and TRBJ2-2; D is ambiguous. V shed 4 bases and J shed 7 bases, with 10 bases lying between them. The CDR3 extends over 12 amino acids. The germline gives CDR1 SQVTM, CDR2 ANQGSEA.

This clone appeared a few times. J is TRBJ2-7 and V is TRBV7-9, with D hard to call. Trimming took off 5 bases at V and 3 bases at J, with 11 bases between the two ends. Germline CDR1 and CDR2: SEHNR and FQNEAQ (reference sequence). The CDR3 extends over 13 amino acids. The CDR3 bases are TGTGCCAGCAGCCCGGGCAGGCGCTACGAGCAGTACTTC. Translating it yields CASSPGRRYEQYF.

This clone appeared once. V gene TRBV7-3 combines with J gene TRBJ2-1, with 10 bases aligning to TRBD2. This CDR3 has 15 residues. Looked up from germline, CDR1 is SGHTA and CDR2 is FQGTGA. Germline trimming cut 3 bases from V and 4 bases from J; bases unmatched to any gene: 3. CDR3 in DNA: TGTGCCAGCAGCTTTCAACTAGCGGGGTACAATGAGCAGTTCTTC. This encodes CASSFQLAGYNEQFF.

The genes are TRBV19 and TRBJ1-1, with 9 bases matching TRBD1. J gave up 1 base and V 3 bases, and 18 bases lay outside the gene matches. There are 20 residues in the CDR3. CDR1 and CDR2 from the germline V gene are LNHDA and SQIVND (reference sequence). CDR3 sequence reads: CASSIPGTGIMSVGNTEAFF. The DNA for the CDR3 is TGTGCCAGTAGTATCCCCGGGACAGGGATCATGTCGGTTGGGAACACTGAAGCTTTCTTT.

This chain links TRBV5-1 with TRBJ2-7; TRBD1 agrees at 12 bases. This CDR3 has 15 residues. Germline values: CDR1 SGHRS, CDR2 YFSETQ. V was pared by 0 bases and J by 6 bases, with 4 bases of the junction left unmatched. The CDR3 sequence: CASSLGDRGQGEQYF. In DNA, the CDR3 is TGCGCCAGCAGCTTGGGGGACAGGGGGCAGGGCGAGCAGTACTTC.

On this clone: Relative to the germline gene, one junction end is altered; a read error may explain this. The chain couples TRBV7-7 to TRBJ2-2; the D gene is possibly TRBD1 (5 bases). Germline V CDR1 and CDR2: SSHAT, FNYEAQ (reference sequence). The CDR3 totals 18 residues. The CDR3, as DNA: TGTGCTAGCAGCAAGGGGTTATTAAGGTGGAAGGGCACCGGGGAGCTGTTTTTT. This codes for CASSKGLLRWKGTGELFF.

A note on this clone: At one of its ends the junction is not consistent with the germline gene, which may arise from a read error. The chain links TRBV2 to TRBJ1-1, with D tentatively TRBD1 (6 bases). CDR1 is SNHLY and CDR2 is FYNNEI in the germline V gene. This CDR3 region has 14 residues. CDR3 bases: TGTGCCAGCACCGCGGGACACCCGAACATTGAAGCTTTCTTT. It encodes CASTAGHPNIEAFF.

The CDR3 is CASSLAGLAGGFSYEQYF. DNA of the CDR3: TGTGCCAGCAGCTTGGCCGGACTAGCGGGAGGCTTCTCCTACGAGCAGTACTTC. This chain links TRBV5-4 with TRBJ2-7; TRBD2 matches at 14 bases. The CDR3 runs 18 residues. The germline V gene encodes CDR1 SGHNT and CDR2 YYREEE (reference sequence). After removal of 0 bases from V and 0 bases from J, the junction contained 5 bases not matched to a gene. Combining the CDR3 with reference TRBV5-4 and TRBJ2-7 gives the whole variable domain ETGVTQSPTHLIKTRGQQVTLRCSSQSGHNTVSWYQQALGQGPQFIFQYYREEENGRGNFPPRFSGLQFPNYSSELNVNALELDDSALYLCASSLAGLAGGFSYEQYFGPGTRLTVT.

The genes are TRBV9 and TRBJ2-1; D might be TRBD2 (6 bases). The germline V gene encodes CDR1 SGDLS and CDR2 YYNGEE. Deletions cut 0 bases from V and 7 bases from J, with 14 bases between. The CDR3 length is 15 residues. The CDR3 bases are TGTGCCAGCAGCGTAGAGGGGAGGAGGGATAATGAGCAGTTCTTC. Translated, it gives CASSVEGRRDNEQFF. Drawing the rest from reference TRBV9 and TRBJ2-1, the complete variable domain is DSGVTQTPKHLITATGQRVTLRCSPRSGDLSVYWYQQSLDQGLQFLIQYYNGEERAKGNILERFSAQQFPDLHSELNLSSLELGDSALYFCASSVEGRRDNEQFFGPGTRLTVL.

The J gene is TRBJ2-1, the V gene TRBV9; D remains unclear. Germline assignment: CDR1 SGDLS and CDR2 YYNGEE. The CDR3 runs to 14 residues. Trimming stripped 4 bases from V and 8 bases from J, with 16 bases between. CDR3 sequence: CASSRSRSNDEQFF. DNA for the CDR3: TGTGCCAGCAGCCGTTCCCGGAGTAACGATGAGCAGTTCTTC.